This TCR beta chain was retrieved from a study of T cell responses to AZD1222 COVID-19 vaccine. This table comes from immunoSEQ multiplex PCR, and its TCRdb copy is limited to in-frame clones, with some not included. The sample holds approximately 71,000 clones; roughly 90% are singletons and the top ten take roughly 8%. This CDR3 has 15 residues. Germline V lookup: CDR1 LNHDA, CDR2 SQIVND (reference sequence). The trim removed 7 bases at V and 0 bases at J, leaving 6 bases unmatched. The rearrangement joins TRBV19 to TRBJ1-5, with 7 bases that match TRBD1. Sequenced here: peripheral blood, sampled on day 0 of AZD1222 vaccination. This sequence originates from an adult in good health. The CDR3 DNA is TGTGCCAGTACGACAGGGCCGTCTAGCAATCAGCCCCAGCATTTT. This codes for CASTTGPSSNQPQHF.